Listed below are T cell receptor beta chains from one sample, sequenced in a study of blood T cell repertoires in COVID-19. Profiled with immunoSEQ multiplex PCR; TCRdb holds only in-frame clones, not every one. The sample has roughly 350,000 clones; around 85% are singletons. Sequenced material: peripheral blood. The source is a woman aged 18-29 years with acute or convalescent COVID-19. The CDR3 runs from the conserved cysteine through the conserved F or W. D genes are given only for firm matches. A clone size is listed for some rows: how often the clone was seen (once, few, many), or a class if it is expanded.

DNA	CDR3	size	D	V	J
TGTGCCAGCAGCCGATCGGGACAGGTCAATTACAATGAGCAGTTCTTC	CASSRSGQVNYNEQFF	.	TRBD1	TRBV3-1/TRBV3-2	TRBJ2-1
TGTGCCAGTAGTTTTGGACAGGGCTATGAAGCTTTCTTT	CASSFGQGYEAFF	.	TRBD1	TRBV19	TRBJ1-1
TGTGCCAGCAGGTCGGGACTCACGAACACTGAAGCTTTCTTT	CASRSGLTNTEAFF	.	.	TRBV28	TRBJ1-1
TGTGCCAGCAGCTTAGGGTCGGGAGGGTCCTACGAGCAGTACTTC	CASSLGSGGSYEQYF	.	TRBD2	TRBV11-2	TRBJ2-7
TGTGCCAGCTCACGAGAACGAGGGGGTGGTAACACTGAAGCTTTCTTT	CASSRERGGGNTEAFF	.	.	TRBV18	TRBJ1-1
TGTGCCAGCAGCGCCGACTTCTATGGCTACACCTTC	CASSADFYGYTF	.	.	TRBV11-2	TRBJ1-2
TGTGCCAGCACCCGAGGGTTCCAAAACACAGATACGCAGTATTTT	CASTRGFQNTDTQYF	.	.	TRBV5-5	TRBJ2-3
TGCAGCGTTTTTCCGCAGGGCGACTTATACAGCACAGATACGCAGTATTTT	CSVFPQGDLYSTDTQYF	.	.	TRBV29-1	TRBJ2-3
TGTGCCAGCACCCCGGGGACAGGGCATGGCTACACCTTC	CASTPGTGHGYTF	.	TRBD1	TRBV6-5	TRBJ1-2
TGTGCCAGCAGCTTGCCGGGGGCGAACACCGGGGAGCTGTTTTTT	CASSLPGANTGELFF	.	.	TRBV7-9	TRBJ2-2
TGTGCCAGTAGTATACAGGGTGGCACTGAAGCTTTCTTT	CASSIQGGTEAFF	.	.	TRBV19	TRBJ1-1
TGTGCCGCGGGTCGCTACGAGCAGTACTTC	CAAGRYEQYF	.	.	TRBV28	TRBJ2-7
TGTGCCAGCAGCACCCTTGACAGTAATTCACCCCTCCACTTT	CASSTLDSNSPLHF	.	.	TRBV9	TRBJ1-6
TGTGCCAGCAGTAAGGGACTAGCGACTGAGCAGTTCTTC	CASSKGLATEQFF	.	TRBD2	TRBV6-5	TRBJ2-1
TGTGCCAGCAGTTCCGGGACTAGCAAAAACATTCAGTACTTC	CASSSGTSKNIQYF	.	TRBD2	TRBV28	TRBJ2-4
TGCGCCAGCAGCCAAGCAGAGAGGCAACTCAACTATGGCTACACCTTC	CASSQAERQLNYGYTF	.	.	TRBV4-1	TRBJ1-2
TGTGCCAGCAGCTGGGACACCGGAGAGACCCAGTACTTC	CASSWDTGETQYF	.	.	TRBV5-6	TRBJ2-5
TGTGCCAGCAGTGGAGGACAGACAGATACGCAGTATTTT	CASSGGQTDTQYF	.	.	TRBV25-1	TRBJ2-3
TGTGCCAGTAGTATCGGACTCAGCTCTGAGCAGTTCTTC	CASSIGLSSEQFF	.	.	TRBV19	TRBJ2-1
TGTGCCAGTAGTCCTGGGACAGGGGGCCCCTACGAGCAGTACTTC	CASSPGTGGPYEQYF	.	TRBD1	TRBV19	TRBJ2-7
TGTGCCAGCAGCCGACTAGCGGGAAGGGGAGAGACCCAGTACTTC	CASSRLAGRGETQYF	.	TRBD2	TRBV11-1	TRBJ2-5
TGTGCCAGCGGGACAGGGGGGAATCAGCCCCAGCATTTT	CASGTGGNQPQHF	.	TRBD1	TRBV9	TRBJ1-5
TGTGCCAGCAGCTTGGCCGCCAGGATCTATGGGTACACCTTC	CASSLAARIYGYTF	.	.	TRBV5-6	TRBJ1-2
TGTGCCTCTGCGACAGGGGGAGTTCCTGAAGCTTTCTTT	CASATGGVPEAFF	.	TRBD1	TRBV2	TRBJ1-1
TGTGCCAGCAGCAGTTCAGGGGGCGGACCAGCCCGGGCGGAAGCTTTCTTT	CASSSSGGGPARAEAFF	few	TRBD1	TRBV5-4	TRBJ1-1
TGTGCCACCAGCAGGGCCGGGACAGGGCTTGTCACTGAAGCTTTCTTT	CATSRAGTGLVTEAFF	.	TRBD1	TRBV15	TRBJ1-1
TGTGCCAGCAGCTTAGGGCTAGCGGGAGAATTATACGAGCAGTACTTC	CASSLGLAGELYEQYF	once	TRBD2	TRBV11-2	TRBJ2-7
TGTGCCAGCAGCCAAGGCGGCAGAAGCACAGATACGCAGTATTTT	CASSQGGRSTDTQYF	.	.	TRBV14	TRBJ2-3
TGTGCCAGCTATAGGGACAGGAGTCCTGGCTACACCTTC	CASYRDRSPGYTF	.	TRBD1	TRBV2	TRBJ1-2
TGTGCCAGCAGTGAATTAAACACCAACACCGGGGAGCTGTTTTTT	CASSELNTNTGELFF	.	.	TRBV6-1	TRBJ2-2
TGTGCCACCCGGACAGGGGGCAAAACTAACTATGGCTACACCTTC	CATRTGGKTNYGYTF	.	TRBD1	TRBV7-9	TRBJ1-2
TGTGCCTGCTTCGGGACTTCCCACGAGCAGTACTTC	CACFGTSHEQYF	.	.	TRBV30	TRBJ2-7
TGCGCCAGCAGCTTGGGAGGGTTTTCTGACACTGAAGCTTTCTTT	CASSLGGFSDTEAFF	.	.	TRBV5-1	TRBJ1-1
TGTGCCAGCAGTGTAGTGCTTGAAGCTTTCTTT	CASSVVLEAFF	.	.	TRBV27	TRBJ1-1
TGTGCCAGCAGCTTAACCCCTAGCGGGGAAGTCGATACGCAGTATTTT	CASSLTPSGEVDTQYF	once	TRBD2	TRBV7-3	TRBJ2-3
TGTGCCAGCAGTGAAGATTGGTGGGACACGCCAATAGGCGGGGAGCTGTTTTTT	CASSEDWWDTPIGGELFF	.	.	TRBV2	TRBJ2-2
TGTGCCAGCAGCTTCCTGCGGGGGGAAACCGGGGAGCTGTTTTTT	CASSFLRGETGELFF	.	TRBD2	TRBV7-2	TRBJ2-2
TGTGCCAGCACTGATTCCGGGACAGCCGATGGCTACACCTTC	CASTDSGTADGYTF	once	TRBD1	TRBV28	TRBJ1-2
TGTGCCAGCAGCTTTTTACGGCAGGGCCAGGACGAGCAGTACTTC	CASSFLRQGQDEQYF	once	.	TRBV7-9	TRBJ2-7
TGTGCCAGCGAAGTATTAGGGGGAACTGGCTACACCTTC	CASEVLGGTGYTF	once	.	TRBV19	TRBJ1-2
TGTGCCAGAAGCGCCGGATGGACTAGCGGGAGAAACACCGGGGAGCTGTTTTTT	CARSAGWTSGRNTGELFF	.	TRBD2	TRBV5-3	TRBJ2-2
TGTGCCAGCAGTTACCCCGGGGTCCGACCCTACGAGCAGTACTTC	CASSYPGVRPYEQYF	once	.	TRBV6-5	TRBJ2-7
TGTGCCAGCAGCTTAGATTACGGGACCTACAATGAGCAGTTCTTC	CASSLDYGTYNEQFF	.	.	TRBV11-2	TRBJ2-1
TGTGCCAGCAGCCGCGCTGACCGAACGAGCCTAGCGGGGGGCATGGGGAAGACCCAGTACTTC	CASSRADRTSLAGGMGKTQYF	.	TRBD2	TRBV3-1/TRBV3-2	TRBJ2-5
TGTGCCAGCAGCGATAGCGGATCTAGCACAGATACGCAGTATTTT	CASSDSGSSTDTQYF	.	.	TRBV9	TRBJ2-3
TGTGCCAGCAGCCCGGCCGGGACAGGGAGGGTAGGCTATGGCTACACCTTC	CASSPAGTGRVGYGYTF	.	TRBD1	TRBV9	TRBJ1-2
TGTGCCAGCAGCCAAGATCTCGGACTAGACTACTACGAGCAGTACTTC	CASSQDLGLDYYEQYF	.	TRBD2	TRBV3-1/TRBV3-2	TRBJ2-7
TGTGCCAGCAGCCTTAGCGGGGGTGTCTGGGAGACCCAGTACTTC	CASSLSGGVWETQYF	.	TRBD2	TRBV7-3	TRBJ2-5
TGTGCCAGCAGCAAGAGGACACAACTCCCCGTTGACTACACCTTC	CASSKRTQLPVDYTF	few	.	TRBV7-8	TRBJ1-2
TGTGCCAGCAGCGATCACCTAACTAGCGGGAGAGTTATTTCCTACAATGAGCAGTTCTTC	CASSDHLTSGRVISYNEQFF	.	TRBD2	TRBV9	TRBJ2-1